This T cell receptor (beta chain) was profiled in a study of T-cell memory formation after mild COVID-19. Germline CDR1 SEHNR, CDR2 FQNEAQ (reference sequence). This CDR3 has 15 residues. The ends were cut back, 1 base at V and 4 bases at J, with 13 bases in the middle. Study-wide results and caveats: The pre-infection memory compartment contained some responding clones, suggesting cross-reactive memory joined. Clones from the second wave (peaking day 37) had unconfirmed SARS-CoV-2 specificity.

This clonotype was observed a handful of times. Its target is unknown. A single record per CDR3 protein comes from TCRdb applying MiXCR to the 5' RACE reads. There are hundreds of thousands of distinct CDR3 sequences in the sample; 18% occur only once, and about 11% lies in the top ten. Sequencing was done on a sample of PBMCs or a T cell subset sorted from them (not recorded which). This chain links TRBV7-9 with TRBJ1-1; D remains unclear. The origin of this receptor is an adult woman who had mild COVID-19 (a few samples of this study predate the infection). Cell type and time point are not known. The CDR3 spells CASSLVPSAGTEAFF. DNA for the CDR3: TGTGCCAGCAGCTTAGTTCCCTCCGCGGGCACTGAAGCTTTCTTT.